This TCR beta chain was retrieved from a study of blood T cell repertoires in COVID-19. Background on the study: Italy, Spain and the United States were the sources of the convalescent and acute COVID-19 samples.

Clinical history as reported by participants underpinned cohort assignment. As originally analysed: Researchers report that nucleated cell counts were estimated from reference gene primer amplification. Sequencing used immunoSEQ multiplex PCR; TCRdb keeps in-frame clones, though not all of them. V, J and clone size are taken as reported in that table, and D and trimming were inferred from the DNA itself. This sample carries around 180,000 clones, approximately 80% of them seen once, and the ten largest clones take about an eighth. Germline V lookup: CDR1 LGHNA, CDR2 YNFKEQ. CDR3 length: 15 residues. With 5 bases removed from V and 5 bases from J, the gap between germline ends came to 18 bases.

The source of this sequence is a man aged 50 to 59 who had recovered from COVID-19. Source material: PBMCs or T cells enriched from blood (not recorded which). The chain uses TRBV4-2 and TRBJ2-5, with a weak D call TRBD2 (5 bases). Here the CDR3 DNA reads TGTGCCAGCAGCTCTCGGGTAGGCCGCGGGGAGACCCAGTACTTC. It codes for CASSSRVGRGETQYF.